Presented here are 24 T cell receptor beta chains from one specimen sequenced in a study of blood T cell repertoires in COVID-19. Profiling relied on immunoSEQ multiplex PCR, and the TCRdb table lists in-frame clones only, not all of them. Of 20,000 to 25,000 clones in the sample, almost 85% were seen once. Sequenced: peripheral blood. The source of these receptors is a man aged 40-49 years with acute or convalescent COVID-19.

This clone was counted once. The CDR3 DNA follows: TGCGCCAGCAGCTTGATCCTAGCGGGGAATTTCGACACCGGGGAGCTGTTTTTT. Its protein product is CASSLILAGNFDTGELFF. The J gene is TRBJ2-2, the V gene TRBV5-1; 9 bases line up with TRBD2. With V trimmed by 1 base and J by 3 bases, 10 bases remained unmatched. The CDR3 length is 18 residues. The V gene's germline CDR1 is SGHRS and CDR2 YFSETQ.

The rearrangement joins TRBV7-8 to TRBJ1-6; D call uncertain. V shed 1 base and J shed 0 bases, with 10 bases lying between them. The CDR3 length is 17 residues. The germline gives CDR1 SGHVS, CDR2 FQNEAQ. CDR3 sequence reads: CASSLVQLSSYNSPLHF. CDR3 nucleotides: TGTGCCAGCAGCTTAGTACAGCTGAGCTCCTATAATTCACCCCTCCACTTT. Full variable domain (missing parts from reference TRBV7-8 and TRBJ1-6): GAGVSQSPRYKVAKRGQDVALRCDPISGHVSLFWYQQALGQGPEFLTYFQNEAQLDKSGLPSDRFFAERPEGSVSTLKIQRTQQEDSAVYLCASSLVQLSSYNSPLHFGNGTRLTVT.

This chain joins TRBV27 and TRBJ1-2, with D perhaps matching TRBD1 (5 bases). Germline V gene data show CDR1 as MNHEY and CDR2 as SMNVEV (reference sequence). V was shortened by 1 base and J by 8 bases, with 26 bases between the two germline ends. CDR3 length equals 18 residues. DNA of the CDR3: TGTGCCAGCAGTTTATGGGGCGGGGCTCTTTCCCATAACAGGGGCTACACCTTC. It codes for CASSLWGGALSHNRGYTF.

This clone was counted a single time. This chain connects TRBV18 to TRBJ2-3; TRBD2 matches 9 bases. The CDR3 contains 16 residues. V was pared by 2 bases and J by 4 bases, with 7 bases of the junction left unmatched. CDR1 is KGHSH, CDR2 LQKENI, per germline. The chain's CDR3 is CASSPSGGRGPDTQYF. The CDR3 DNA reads TGTGCCAGCTCACCAAGTGGCGGGAGGGGGCCAGATACGCAGTATTTT.

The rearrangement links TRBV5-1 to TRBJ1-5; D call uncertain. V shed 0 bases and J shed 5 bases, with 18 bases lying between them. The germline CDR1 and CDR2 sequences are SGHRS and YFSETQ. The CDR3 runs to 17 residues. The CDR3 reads CASSLDHGPGGDQPQHF. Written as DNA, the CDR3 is TGCGCCAGCAGCTTGGACCACGGGCCGGGCGGGGATCAGCCCCAGCATTTT.

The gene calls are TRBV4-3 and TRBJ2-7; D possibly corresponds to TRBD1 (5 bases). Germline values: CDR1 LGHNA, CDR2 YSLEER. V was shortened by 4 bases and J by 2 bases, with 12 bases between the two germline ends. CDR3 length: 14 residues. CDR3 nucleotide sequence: TGCGCCAGCAGCCCTGGAAAGGGGCCCTACGAGCAGTACTTC. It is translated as CASSPGKGPYEQYF.

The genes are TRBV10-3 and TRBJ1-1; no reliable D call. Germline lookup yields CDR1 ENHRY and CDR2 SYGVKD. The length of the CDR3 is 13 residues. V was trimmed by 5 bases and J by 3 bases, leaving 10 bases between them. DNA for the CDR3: TGTGCCATCAGTCCCCAGGAGGACACTGAAGCTTTCTTT. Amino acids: CAISPQEDTEAFF.

CDR3 DNA sequence: TGCGCCAGCAACCCTACAGGGGGATCCGAGCAGTACTTC. Its translation: CASNPTGGSEQYF. This chain uses TRBV4-1 with TRBJ2-7; 8 positions agree with TRBD1. Trimming cost V 7 bases and J 6 bases; bases outside gene matches: 8. The CDR3 covers 13 residues. Germline CDR1 MGHRA, CDR2 YSYEKL.

For the CDR3, the DNA is TGTGCCTGGAGTTGGCAGGTGAACACTGAAGCTTTCTTT. Translated: CAWSWQVNTEAFF. The J gene is TRBJ1-1, the V gene TRBV30; D unresolved. Trimming stripped 2 bases from V and 0 bases from J, with 7 bases between. Germline V gene sequence: CDR1 GTSNPN, CDR2 SVGIG (reference sequence). The CDR3 consists of 13 residues.

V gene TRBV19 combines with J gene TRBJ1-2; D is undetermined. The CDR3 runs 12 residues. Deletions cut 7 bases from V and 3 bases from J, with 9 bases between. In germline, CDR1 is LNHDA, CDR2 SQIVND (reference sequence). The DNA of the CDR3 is TGTGCCAGTACCAGTTTGGACTATGGCTACACCTTC. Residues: CASTSLDYGYTF.

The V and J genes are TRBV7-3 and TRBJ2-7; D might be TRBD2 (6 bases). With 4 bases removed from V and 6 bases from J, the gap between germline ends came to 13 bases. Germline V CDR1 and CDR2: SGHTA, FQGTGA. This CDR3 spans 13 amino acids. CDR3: CASSWGLGGEQYF. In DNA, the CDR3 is TGTGCCAGCAGCTGGGGCCTGGGGGGCGAGCAGTACTTC.

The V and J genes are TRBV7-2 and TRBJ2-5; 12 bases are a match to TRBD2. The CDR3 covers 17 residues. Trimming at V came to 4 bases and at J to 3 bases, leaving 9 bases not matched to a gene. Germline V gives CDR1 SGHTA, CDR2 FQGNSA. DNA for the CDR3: TGTGCCAGCAGCTCCCCGGTTCTAGCGGGGGGGGAAGAGACCCAGTACTTC. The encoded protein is CASSSPVLAGGEETQYF.

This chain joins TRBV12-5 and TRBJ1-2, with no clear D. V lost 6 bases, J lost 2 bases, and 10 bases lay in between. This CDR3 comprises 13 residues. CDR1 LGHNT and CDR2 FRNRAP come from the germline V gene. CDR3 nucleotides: TGTGCTAGTGGCACCCCCCGGAACTATGGCTACACCTTC. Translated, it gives CASGTPRNYGYTF.

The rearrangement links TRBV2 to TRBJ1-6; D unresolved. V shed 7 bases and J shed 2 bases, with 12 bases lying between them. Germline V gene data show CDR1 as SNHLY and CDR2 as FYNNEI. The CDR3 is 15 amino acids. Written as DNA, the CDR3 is TGTGCCAGCATTCCGGCCAGGACCTATAATTCACCCCTCCACTTT. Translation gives CASIPARTYNSPLHF.

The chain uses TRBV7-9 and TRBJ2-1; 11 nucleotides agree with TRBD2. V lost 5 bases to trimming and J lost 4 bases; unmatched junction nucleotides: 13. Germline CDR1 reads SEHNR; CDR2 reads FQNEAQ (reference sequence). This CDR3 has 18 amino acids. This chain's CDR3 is CASSTSLASGRLYNEQFF. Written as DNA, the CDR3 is TGTGCCAGCAGCACCTCCTTGGCTAGCGGGAGGTTGTACAATGAGCAGTTCTTC.

CDR3 sequence reads: CAWSVLNRYYGYTF. The CDR3 bases are TGTGCCTGGAGTGTACTGAACAGATACTATGGCTACACCTTC. The chain links TRBV30 to TRBJ1-2; no firm D call. Trimming shortened V by 0 bases and J by 3 bases, and 11 bases separated the two germline ends. CDR3 length equals 14 residues. From germline, CDR1 is GTSNPN and CDR2 SVGIG (reference sequence).

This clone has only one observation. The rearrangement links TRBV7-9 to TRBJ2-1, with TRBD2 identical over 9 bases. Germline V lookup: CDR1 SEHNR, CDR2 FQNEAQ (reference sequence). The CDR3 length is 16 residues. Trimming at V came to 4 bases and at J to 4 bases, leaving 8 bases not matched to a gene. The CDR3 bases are TGTGCCAGCAGCTCCCCTAGCGGGACCGGGTACAATGAGCAGTTCTTC. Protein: CASSSPSGTGYNEQFF.

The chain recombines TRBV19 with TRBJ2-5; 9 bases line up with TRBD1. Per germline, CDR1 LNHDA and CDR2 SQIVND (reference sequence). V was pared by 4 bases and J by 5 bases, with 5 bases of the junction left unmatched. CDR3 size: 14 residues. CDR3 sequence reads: CASSTQGASETQYF. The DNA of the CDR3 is TGTGCCAGTAGTACACAGGGGGCCAGTGAGACCCAGTACTTC. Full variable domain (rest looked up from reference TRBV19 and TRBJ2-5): DGGITQSPKYLFRKEGQNVTLSCEQNLNHDAMYWYRQDPGQGLRLIYYSQIVNDFQKGDIAEGYSVSREKKESFPLTVTSAQKNPTAFYLCASSTQGASETQYFGPGTRLLVL.

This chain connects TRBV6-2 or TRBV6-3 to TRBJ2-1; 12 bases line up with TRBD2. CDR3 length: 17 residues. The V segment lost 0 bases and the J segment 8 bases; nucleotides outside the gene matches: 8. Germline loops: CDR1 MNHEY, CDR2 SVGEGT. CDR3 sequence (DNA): TGTGCCAGCAGTTACTCTAAGACTAGCGGGAGTTCCTATGAGCAGTTCTTC. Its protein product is CASSYSKTSGSSYEQFF.

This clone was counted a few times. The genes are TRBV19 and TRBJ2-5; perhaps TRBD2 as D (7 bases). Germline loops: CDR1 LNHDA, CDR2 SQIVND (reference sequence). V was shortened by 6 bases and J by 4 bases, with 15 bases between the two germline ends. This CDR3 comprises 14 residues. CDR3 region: CASRAPGGRETQYF. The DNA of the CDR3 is TGTGCCAGTAGAGCCCCCGGGGGGCGAGAGACCCAGTACTTC.

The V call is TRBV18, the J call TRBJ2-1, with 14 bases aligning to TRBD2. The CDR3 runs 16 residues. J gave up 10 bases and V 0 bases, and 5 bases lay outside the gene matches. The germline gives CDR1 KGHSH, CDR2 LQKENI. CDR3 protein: CASSPPGLAGDGEQFF. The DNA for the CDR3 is TGTGCCAGCTCACCACCGGGACTAGCGGGAGACGGGGAGCAGTTCTTC.

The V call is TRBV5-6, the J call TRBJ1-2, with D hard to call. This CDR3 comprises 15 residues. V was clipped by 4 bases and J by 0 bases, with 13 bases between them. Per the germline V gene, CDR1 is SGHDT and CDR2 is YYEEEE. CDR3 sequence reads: CASSPSPLANYGYTF. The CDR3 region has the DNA TGTGCCAGCAGCCCCAGCCCTCTAGCTAACTATGGCTACACCTTC.

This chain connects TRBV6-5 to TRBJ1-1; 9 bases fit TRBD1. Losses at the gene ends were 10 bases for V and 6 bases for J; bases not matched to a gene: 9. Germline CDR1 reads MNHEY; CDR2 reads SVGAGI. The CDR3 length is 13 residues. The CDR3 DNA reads TGTGCCACTCTTAGGTGGACAGGGGCTGAAGCTTTCTTT. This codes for CATLRWTGAEAFF.

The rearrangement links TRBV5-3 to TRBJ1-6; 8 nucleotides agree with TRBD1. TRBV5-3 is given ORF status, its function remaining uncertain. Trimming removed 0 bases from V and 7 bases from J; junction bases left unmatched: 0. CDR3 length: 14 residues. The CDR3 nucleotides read TGTGCCAGAAGCTTGGGACAGGGGAATTCACCCCTCCACTTT. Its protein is CARSLGQGNSPLHF.